The entry that follows covers one T cell receptor (beta chain) sequence. Its antigen is undetermined. These data originate in a study of T cells in localized non-small cell lung cancer. Study findings and constraints: Uninvolved nearby lung showed the greatest T cell clonality, exceeding that found in tumor.

Libraries were prepared by immunoSEQ multiplex PCR; TCRdb keeps only in-frame clonotypes and omits some of them. The table lists roughly 30,000 clones, over 80% of them singletons, with around 5.9% in the top ten. Trimming stripped 0 bases from V and 1 base from J, with 16 bases between. The CDR3 runs 17 residues. Germline lookup yields CDR1 SGDLS and CDR2 YYNGEE. The sample was PBMCs, taken before any cancer treatment. The receptor's source is a man aged 40 to 69 with stage II lung adenocarcinoma. The chain links TRBV9 to TRBJ1-2, with D maybe TRBD1 (5 bases). The CDR3 protein is CASSVGLWTLGNYGYTF. In nucleotides, the CDR3 is TGTGCCAGCAGCGTAGGTCTTTGGACATTGGGTAACTATGGCTACACCTTC. Using reference TRBV9 and TRBJ1-2 for the parts outside the CDR3, the full variable domain is DSGVTQTPKHLITATGQRVTLRCSPRSGDLSVYWYQQSLDQGLQFLIQYYNGEERAKGNILERFSAQQFPDLHSELNLSSLELGDSALYFCASSVGLWTLGNYGYTFGSGTRLTVV.